Each of the 18 T cell receptor beta chains below was sequenced from the same sample in a study of Ad26.COV2.S vaccination and SARS-CoV-2 variants. Treatment specified: some 20 received Ad26.COV2.S at low or high dose, single or two shots; roughly 5 received placebo; per-sample allocation not given. The investigators took samples on day 63 after the first vaccine or placebo injection. Using immunoSEQ multiplex PCR, the repertoire was profiled, and TCRdb retains in-frame clones only, with some absent. The table records about 350,000 clones, 80% to 90% of them present only once. This specimen consisted of peripheral blood, obtained in a trial of Ad26.COV2.S vaccine versus placebo. These receptors all come from a person aged 18 to 59 who received the Ad26.COV2.S COVID-19 vaccine or a placebo.

The chain has TRBV10-3 and TRBJ1-1; 8 nucleotides align to TRBD1. CDR1 and CDR2 from the germline V gene are ENHRY and SYGVKD. V shed 2 bases, J shed 1 base, and the junction held 0 bases outside the gene matches. There are 14 residues in the CDR3. CDR3 nucleotides: TGTGCCATCAGTGAGGGACAGGGGAACACTGAAGCTTTCTTT. It translates to CAISEGQGNTEAFF.

This chain uses TRBV7-9 with TRBJ2-1; D is unclear. In germline, CDR1 is SEHNR, CDR2 FQNEAQ (reference sequence). V lost 5 bases and J lost 10, with 18 bases in between. This CDR3 has 14 residues. CDR3 in DNA: TGTGCCAGCAGCGTCACCGGGCCGAGAGACGAGCAGTTCTTC. This sequence encodes CASSVTGPRDEQFF.

The sample holds many counts of this clone. This chain links TRBV7-2 with TRBJ1-4; 8 bases fit TRBD1. CDR3 length: 16 amino acids. Germline CDR1 and CDR2: SGHTA and FQGNSA. The V segment lost 2 bases and the J segment 8 bases; nucleotides outside the gene matches: 10. In DNA form, the CDR3 reads TGTGCCAGCAGCTTAAACCAGGGGGCGATTGGGGAAAAACTGTTTTTT. This gives the protein CASSLNQGAIGEKLFF. The full variable domain, completed using reference TRBV7-2 and TRBJ1-4, is GAGVSQSPSNKVTEKGKDVELRCDPISGHTALYWYRQSLGQGLEFLIYFQGNSAPDKSGLPSDRFSAERTGGSVSTLTIQRTQQEDSAVYLCASSLNQGAIGEKLFFGSGTQLSVL.

The rearrangement links TRBV11-2 to TRBJ2-1; TRBD2 agrees at 9 bases. The CDR3 has 16 residues. CDR1 and CDR2 (germline): SGHAT, FQNNGV. J lost 2 bases, V lost 1 base, and 3 bases had no gene match. The CDR3 DNA follows: TGTGCCAGCAGCTTAGTAGGCGGGGGGGCCTACAATGAGCAGTTCTTC. This sequence encodes CASSLVGGGAYNEQFF.

Note on this clone: This sample also contains other DNA sequences that code for the same CDR3. This chain joins TRBV18 and TRBJ2-3; D is unresolved. V gave up 3 bases and J gave up 1 base, with 5 bases separating them. CDR3 length: 13 amino acids. Germline V gives CDR1 KGHSH, CDR2 LQKENI. The CDR3 DNA follows: TGTGCCAGCTCACCCGGTGGCACAGATACGCAGTATTTT. This codes for CASSPGGTDTQYF.

The chain uses TRBV7-2 and TRBJ2-7; no clear D gene. V was shortened by 4 bases and J by 7 bases, with 20 bases between the two germline ends. Germline V lookup: CDR1 SGHTA, CDR2 FQGNSA. This CDR3 is built from 15 residues. The CDR3 here is CASSSESHEYGEQYF. The CDR3 coding sequence is TGTGCCAGCAGCTCCGAGTCGCATGAGTATGGGGAGCAGTACTTC. Looking up the rest from reference TRBV7-2 and TRBJ2-7 gives the full variable domain: GAGVSQSPSNKVTEKGKDVELRCDPISGHTALYWYRQSLGQGLEFLIYFQGNSAPDKSGLPSDRFSAERTGGSVSTLTIQRTQQEDSAVYLCASSSESHEYGEQYFGPGTRLTVT.

This rearrangement joins TRBV6-5 to TRBJ1-4; D is ambiguous. Trimming cost V 2 bases and J 8 bases, with 12 bases left between them. The CDR3 spans 14 residues. The germline gives CDR1 MNHEY, CDR2 SVGAGI. This CDR3 is CASSYRASGEKLFF. The DNA for the CDR3 is TGTGCCAGCAGTTACCGGGCCTCTGGCGAAAAACTGTTTTTT.

On this clone itself: This same CDR3 is encoded by further DNA sequences in the sample. The chain combines TRBV5-1 with TRBJ2-7; D is unresolved. Germline V lookup: CDR1 SGHRS, CDR2 YFSETQ. The V and J ends lost 0 bases and 3 bases respectively, with 10 bases between them. The CDR3 has 14 residues. Written as DNA, the CDR3 is TGCGCCAGCAGCTTGGAGGGCAACGGCTACGAGCAGTACTTC. This gives the protein CASSLEGNGYEQYF.

This clone occurred once. V is TRBV7-9 and J is TRBJ2-1, with 9 bases identical to TRBD2. Germline loops: CDR1 SEHNR, CDR2 FQNEAQ (reference sequence). V was clipped by 4 bases and J by 2 bases; unmatched bases: 6. The CDR3 is made up of 16 amino acids. The CDR3 spells CASSSLASGAYNEQFF. For the CDR3, the DNA is TGTGCCAGCAGCTCCCTCGCTAGCGGGGCCTACAATGAGCAGTTCTTC.

The V and J genes are TRBV4-1 and TRBJ2-5; D perhaps matches TRBD2 (6 bases). Germline V gene sequence: CDR1 MGHRA, CDR2 YSYEKL. Trimming took off 3 bases at V and 2 bases at J, with 7 bases between the two ends. This CDR3 has 13 amino acids. The CDR3 sequence is CASSQGRQETQYF. CDR3 DNA: TGCGCCAGCAGCCAGGGGAGGCAAGAGACCCAGTACTTC.

The chain is built from TRBV25-1 and TRBJ1-1; D might be TRBD1 (5 bases). Trimming stripped 6 bases from V and 1 base from J, with 18 bases between. The germline CDR1 and CDR2 sequences are MGHDK and SYGVNS. The length of the CDR3 is 16 residues. In DNA form, the CDR3 reads TGTGCCAGCAGGGGCGCGTCCGGGACTCCGAACACTGAAGCTTTCTTT. Translating gives CASRGASGTPNTEAFF. The full variable domain, in which reference TRBV25-1 and TRBJ1-1 provide the parts outside the CDR3, is EADIYQTPRYLVIGTGKKITLECSQTMGHDKMYWYQQDPGMELHLIHYSYGVNSTEKGDLSSESTVSRIRTEHFPLTLESARPSHTSQYLCASRGASGTPNTEAFFGQGTRLTVV.

Written as DNA, the CDR3 is TGTGCCAGTAGTCCATCCCGGGACAGGACGTATGGCTACACCTTC. Its translation is CASSPSRDRTYGYTF. The V gene is TRBV19, the J gene TRBJ1-2, with TRBD1 matching over 8 bases. Trimming cost V 5 bases and J 5 bases; bases outside gene matches: 10. Germline values: CDR1 LNHDA, CDR2 SQIVND (reference sequence). This CDR3 region has 15 residues. The full variable domain, its missing parts supplied by reference TRBV19 and TRBJ1-2, is DGGITQSPKYLFRKEGQNVTLSCEQNLNHDAMYWYRQDPGQGLRLIYYSQIVNDFQKGDIAEGYSVSREKKESFPLTVTSAQKNPTAFYLCASSPSRDRTYGYTFGSGTRLTVV.

In this sample, this clone turned up once. Other DNA sequences in this specimen translate into the identical CDR3. This rearrangement joins TRBV12-3 or TRBV12-4 to TRBJ2-2; no firm D call. This CDR3 comprises 11 residues. The V end was cut by 6 bases, the J end by 5 bases, with 4 bases between. CDR3 sequence: CASSRTGELFF. In DNA, the CDR3 is TGTGCCAGCAGCCGGACCGGGGAGCTGTTTTTT.

The genes are TRBV13 and TRBJ1-2; TRBD1 aligns across 7 bases. J gave up 2 bases and V 5 bases, and 8 bases lay outside the gene matches. The V gene's germline CDR1 is PRHDT and CDR2 FYEKMQ (reference sequence). CDR3 length: 15 residues. The CDR3 is CASSPTGRGNYGYTF. In DNA, the CDR3 is TGTGCCAGCAGCCCAACGGGCAGGGGGAACTATGGCTACACCTTC.

The rearrangement links TRBV30 to TRBJ1-1; D unclear. The V gene's germline CDR1 is GTSNPN and CDR2 SVGIG (reference sequence). Trimming pared 5 bases from V and 9 bases from J, leaving 13 bases between. CDR3 length: 11 residues. The CDR3 bases are TGTGCCTGGTCCCTTGAGAGGCAAGCTTTCTTT. This codes for CAWSLERQAFF.

J is TRBJ1-4 and V is TRBV2; the D is unclear. The length of the CDR3 is 15 residues. The ends were cut back, 3 bases at V and 3 bases at J, with 11 bases in the middle. CDR1 is SNHLY and CDR2 is FYNNEI in the germline V gene. The CDR3: CASSDSQTSNEKLFF. The CDR3 DNA is TGTGCCAGCAGTGATTCACAGACGTCTAATGAAAAACTGTTTTTT.

This clone showed up just once. The J gene is TRBJ1-2, the V gene TRBV2, with TRBD1 identical over 8 bases. This CDR3 has 15 residues. The V segment lost 7 bases and the J segment 7 bases; nucleotides outside the gene matches: 14. Looked up from germline, CDR1 is SNHLY and CDR2 is FYNNEI. The DNA for the CDR3 is TGTGCCAGCACCGAACCCACAGGGGGGTTTGGTGGCTACACCTTC. Translated: CASTEPTGGFGGYTF. Complete variable domain (other parts from reference TRBV2 and TRBJ1-2): EPEVTQTPSHQVTQMGQEVILRCVPISNHLYFYWYRQILGQKVEFLVSFYNNEISEKSEIFDDQFSVERPDGSNFTLKIRSTKLEDSAMYFCASTEPTGGFGGYTFGSGTRLTVV.

This chain links TRBV3-1 (or the pseudogene TRBV3-2) with TRBJ2-3; 14 nucleotides align to TRBD2. V dropped 4 bases and J dropped 5; count of bases not matched to a gene: 5. The germline gives CDR1 LGHDT, CDR2 YNNKEL (reference sequence). This CDR3 comprises 16 residues. The chain's CDR3 is CASSPRLAGGLDTQYF. The CDR3 coding sequence is TGTGCCAGCAGCCCTCGACTAGCGGGGGGGCTAGATACGCAGTATTTT.